One and the same sample provided the 3 T cell receptor beta chains below, sequenced in a study of blood T cell repertoires in COVID-19. The method was immunoSEQ multiplex PCR; TCRdb's version includes in-frame clones alone and lacks a portion of them. This table holds hundreds of thousands of clones, approximately 90% found once. Material for sequencing was PBMCs or T cells enriched from blood (not recorded which). The source of these receptors is a woman aged 18-30 years who had recovered from COVID-19.

V gene TRBV27 combines with J gene TRBJ2-1; tentatively, D is TRBD2 (6 bases). CDR1 is MNHEY, CDR2 SMNVEV, per germline (reference sequence). This CDR3 comprises 14 residues. V gave up 5 bases and J gave up 2 bases, with 10 bases separating them. The CDR3 DNA reads TGTGCCAGCAGTGACGGGAGTACCTACAATGAGCAGTTCTTC. Protein: CASSDGSTYNEQFF.

This clone came up once. V and J are TRBV28 and TRBJ1-2; D is perhaps TRBD1 (5 bases). CDR1 is MDHEN and CDR2 is SYDVKM in the germline V gene. There are 16 residues in the CDR3. The V and J ends lost 2 bases and 6 bases respectively, with 19 bases between them. The CDR3 coding sequence is TGTGCCAGCAGTTTAAACCCCAGGGCTCCGGGTGATGGCTACACCTTC. This encodes CASSLNPRAPGDGYTF.

This chain uses TRBV7-9 with TRBJ1-1; TRBD1 matches 7 bases. V dropped 6 bases and J dropped 4; count of bases not matched to a gene: 11. From germline, CDR1 is SEHNR and CDR2 FQNEAQ (reference sequence). The CDR3 runs 15 residues. CDR3 protein: CASRSDRDEVTEAFF. The CDR3 DNA follows: TGTGCCAGCAGATCCGACAGGGATGAAGTCACTGAAGCTTTCTTT.